These T cell receptor beta chains were read from a single sample in a study of identical twins. TCRdb redid the calling of the 5' RACE reads with MiXCR, one entry per CDR3 protein. This table holds 540,000 or so distinct CDR3 sequences, around 22% found once. This sample also appeared in a second study, on yellow fever vaccine responses in identical twins.

Sequences were obtained from CD4+ T cells sorted from blood. Receptor source: a woman under 30 in good health. Both conserved end residues are part of each CDR3. Fields, in order: J gene, D gene, V gene, clone size, CDR3 DNA, CDR3 protein. A D gene is named only where the DNA matches it firmly. Expanded clones are given a class, and other clones once, few, many or no size at all.

TRBJ2-2 - TRBV20-1 few TGCAGTGCTAGCAAACTTTCTAGCACCGGCACCGGGGAGCTGTTTTTT CSASKLSSTGTGELFF
TRBJ2-2 TRBD1 TRBV4-2 few TGTGCCAGCAGCCAAGATTCGGCGACAGGGGGCCTCTGGGAGCTGTTTTTT CASSQDSATGGLWELFF
TRBJ1-6 - TRBV2 few TGTGCCAGCCAACGCGGAGGTTCGAATTCACCCCTCCACTTT CASQRGGSNSPLHF
TRBJ1-2 TRBD1 TRBV20-1 - TGCAGTGCCGGGACAGTAGGGTATGGCTACACCTTC CSAGTVGYGYTF
TRBJ2-2 TRBD2 TRBV5-1 few TGCGCCAGCAGCCCAGGACTAGCTGGGTCCGGGGAGCTGTTTTTT CASSPGLAGSGELFF
TRBJ2-2 TRBD2 TRBV27 - TGTGCCAGCGGCGGCGGGAGGACCCCGAACACCGGGGAGCTGTTTTTT CASGGGRTPNTGELFF
TRBJ2-5 - TRBV7-6 few TGTGCCAGCAGCTTAGGACAGAAACAAGAGACCCAGTACTTC CASSLGQKQETQYF
TRBJ2-2 TRBD2 TRBV5-1 - TGCGCCAGCAGCTTGAGGGCCCTAGCGGGAGGAACGAACACCGGGGAGCTGTTTTTT CASSLRALAGGTNTGELFF
TRBJ1-1 - TRBV3-1 many TGTGCCAGCAGCCAAGATTCCGAGTTTGAAGCTTTCTTT CASSQDSEFEAFF
TRBJ1-1 - TRBV28 few TGTGCCAGCAGTTTTCCGGACGCCGGAGTGGCTGAAGCTTTCTTT CASSFPDAGVAEAFF
TRBJ2-3 - TRBV12-3/TRBV12-4 few TGTGCCAGCAGGCTAGTCGGTGGCACAGATACGCAGTATTTT CASRLVGGTDTQYF
TRBJ1-1 TRBD1 TRBV12-3/TRBV12-4 few TGTGCCAGCGTGGGGACAGGGGTACCTTTCTTT CASVGTGVPFF
TRBJ2-1 - TRBV3-1 many TGTGCCAGCAGACTAGGACTCTACAATGAGCAGTTCTTC CASRLGLYNEQFF
TRBJ1-6 - TRBV28 - TGTGCCAGCAGTCCTTTAGGAAACAATTCACCCCTCCACTTT CASSPLGNNSPLHF
TRBJ2-1 TRBD2 TRBV20-1 - TGCAGTGCTAGGCCCTCGGGGCTAGCGGGAGTTTTTTTCTTC CSARPSGLAGVFFF
TRBJ1-1 TRBD1 TRBV7-8 many TGTGCCAGCAGCCGTCGGACAGGGGGCACTGAAGCTTTCTTT CASSRRTGGTEAFF
TRBJ1-2 - TRBV3-1 - TGTGCCAGCAGCCCGGACCAGGGGCCGATGGGGAGCGGCTACACCTTC CASSPDQGPMGSGYTF
TRBJ2-1 TRBD2 TRBV20-1 - TGCAGTGCTTTGGGACTAGCGGGGGGGCACTTTTTCTTC CSALGLAGGHFFF
TRBJ2-4 - TRBV20-1 few TGCAGTGCTGCAGCTGGCGTATGGTCGAAAAACATTCAGTACTTC CSAAAGVWSKNIQYF
TRBJ1-1 - TRBV11-2 - TGTGCCAGCAGTTTTTCCAGTGGGGGCGACACTGAAGCTTTCTTT CASSFSSGGDTEAFF
TRBJ2-2 - TRBV5-1 - TGCGCCAGCAGCTTGGAACCACAGGGAGCGAACACCGGGGAGCTGTTTTTT CASSLEPQGANTGELFF
TRBJ2-1 TRBD1 TRBV12-3/TRBV12-4 - TGTGCCAGCACCCAGCGGACAGGTTCCTACAATGAGCAGTTCTTC CASTQRTGSYNEQFF
TRBJ2-5 TRBD2 TRBV5-1 - TGCGCCAGCAGCGGGGGGACTAGCGCCACGGCAGAGACCCAGTACTTC CASSGGTSATAETQYF
TRBJ2-1 TRBD1 TRBV5-1 - TGCGCCAGCAGCCCGGGACAGGATTACAATGAGCAGTTCTTC CASSPGQDYNEQFF
TRBJ1-5 - TRBV11-1 few TGTGCCAGCAGCTTAGTAGAAGTGGCAGGTCATAGCAATCAGCCCCAGCATTTT CASSLVEVAGHSNQPQHF
TRBJ1-1 - TRBV7-9 - TGTGCCAGCAGCGTTAAGAACACTGAAGCTTTCTTT CASSVKNTEAFF